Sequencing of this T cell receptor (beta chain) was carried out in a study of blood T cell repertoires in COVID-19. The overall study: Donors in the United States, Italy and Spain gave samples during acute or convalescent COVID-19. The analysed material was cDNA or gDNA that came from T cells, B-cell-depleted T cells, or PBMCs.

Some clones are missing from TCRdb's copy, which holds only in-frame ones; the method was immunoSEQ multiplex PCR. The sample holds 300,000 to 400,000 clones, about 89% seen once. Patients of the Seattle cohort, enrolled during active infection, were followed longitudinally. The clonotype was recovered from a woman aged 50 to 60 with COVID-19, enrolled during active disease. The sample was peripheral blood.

CDR3 bases: TGTGCTACCTTGATGCAGGGGCTGTGGACTGAAGCTTTCTTT. It is translated as CATLMQGLWTEAFF. The chain links TRBV6-5 to TRBJ1-1, with a tentative D call TRBD1 (6 bases). The CDR3 length is 14 residues. Per the germline V gene, CDR1 is MNHEY and CDR2 is SVGAGI.